Below, 13 T cell receptor beta chains from the same sample are listed, as sequenced in a study of cytomegalovirus exposure and HLA in healthy donors. PCR primers comprised 60 Vbeta and 13 Jbeta primers. Measured with immunoSEQ multiplex PCR; TCRdb has only the in-frame clones, and not every one. The sample records about 130,000 clones, over 75% being singletons. The sequencing sample was made of PBMCs. The origin of the receptors is a boy between 10 and 17 years old in good health and CMV-seronegative.

The chain carries TRBV7-9 and TRBJ2-3; the D is unclear. Germline assignment: CDR1 SEHNR and CDR2 FQNEAQ (reference sequence). The V and J ends lost 5 bases and 2 bases respectively, with 8 bases between them. The CDR3 sequence is 13 residues long. CDR3 coding DNA: TGTGCCAGCAGCCCCGGGTCCACAGATACGCAGTATTTT. Its translation: CASSPGSTDTQYF.

The J gene is TRBJ2-7, the V gene TRBV19, with D tentatively TRBD1 or TRBD2 (6 bases each). V shed 8 bases and J shed 4 bases, with 12 bases lying between them. The CDR3 totals 12 residues. Germline assignment: CDR1 LNHDA and CDR2 SQIVND (reference sequence). CDR3 amino acids: CASGRGEYEQYF. The CDR3 DNA follows: TGTGCCAGTGGTAGGGGGGAGTACGAGCAGTACTTC.

This rearrangement joins TRBV10-3 to TRBJ2-7, with TRBD1 identical over 9 bases. The CDR3 is 16 residues long. Germline V lookup: CDR1 ENHRY, CDR2 SYGVKD. J lost 0 bases, V lost 2 bases, and 5 bases had no gene match. The CDR3 DNA follows: TGTGCCATCAGTGAGACGGGGACAGGGACCTCCTACGAGCAGTACTTC. This sequence encodes CAISETGTGTSYEQYF.

CDR3 DNA sequence: TGTGCCAGCAGCCAAGGCGCCGGGGACAACTCCTACGAGCAGTACTTC. The encoded protein is CASSQGAGDNSYEQYF. The chain joins TRBV4-2 to TRBJ2-7, with D possibly TRBD1 on 6 matching bases. Trimming removed 1 base at V and 0 bases at J, with 13 bases between. The CDR3 covers 16 residues. Germline CDR1 is LGHNA and CDR2 is YNFKEQ.

The gene calls are TRBV7-8 and TRBJ2-3; D not resolved. V was trimmed by 1 base and J by 1 base, leaving 9 bases between them. Per the germline V gene, CDR1 is SGHVS and CDR2 is FQNEAQ. The CDR3 is made up of 15 amino acids. The DNA of the CDR3 is TGTGCCAGCAGCTTAGTAGTCACGGGCACAGATACGCAGTATTTT. This sequence encodes CASSLVVTGTDTQYF.

The chain combines TRBV13 with TRBJ1-1; D gene unclear. CDR1 and CDR2 (germline): PRHDT, FYEKMQ (reference sequence). Trimming stripped 7 bases from V and 9 bases from J, with 24 bases between. The CDR3 contains 15 residues. The CDR3 spells CASTLGLKRSSKAFF. In DNA form, the CDR3 reads TGTGCCAGCACCCTCGGGTTGAAGCGCTCTTCTAAAGCTTTCTTT.

The gene calls are TRBV6-4 and TRBJ2-1, with 7 positions matching TRBD2. Looked up from germline, CDR1 is MRHNA and CDR2 is SNTAGT. The CDR3 consists of 16 residues. Germline trimming cut 4 bases from V and 0 bases from J; bases unmatched to any gene: 6. For the CDR3, the DNA is TGTGCCAGCAGTGCTGCTTCGGGAGGCTCCTACAATGAGCAGTTCTTC. Translation gives CASSAASGGSYNEQFF.

CDR3 bases: TGTGCCAGTAGTCCGTCGTTAGGACAGGGGGCGTACGGCTACACCTTC. Residues: CASSPSLGQGAYGYTF. The genes are TRBV19 and TRBJ1-2; 11 bases fit TRBD1. Per germline, CDR1 LNHDA and CDR2 SQIVND (reference sequence). CDR3 length: 16 amino acids. V was pared by 5 bases and J by 8 bases, with 13 bases of the junction left unmatched.

This clone was recorded a few times. The chain couples TRBV10-3 to TRBJ2-7; 9 positions agree with TRBD1. The germline V gene has CDR1 ENHRY and CDR2 SYGVKD. The CDR3 has 14 residues. V trimming: 3 bases; J trimming: 4 bases; junction bases outside the gene matches: 4. As DNA, the CDR3 is TGTGCCATCAGTGAAAACAGGGGGCTATACGAGCAGTACTTC. This encodes CAISENRGLYEQYF.

The chain carries TRBV5-1 and TRBJ1-2; TRBD1 matches 9 bases. The V and J ends lost 1 base and 6 bases, in that order; junction bases with no gene match: 7. Germline values: CDR1 SGHRS, CDR2 YFSETQ. CDR3 length: 15 amino acids. CDR3 amino acids: CASSLHRDRANGYTF. The CDR3 coding sequence is TGCGCCAGCAGCTTGCACCGGGACAGGGCCAATGGCTACACCTTC.

The chain employs TRBV5-1 and TRBJ2-7; 11 bases match TRBD2. The CDR3 has 17 amino acids. The V gene end was trimmed by 5 bases and the J gene end by 1 base; junction bases not matched to a gene: 11. Per the germline V gene, CDR1 is SGHRS and CDR2 is YFSETQ. CDR3 coding DNA: TGCGCCAGCAGGGCTTGGGGGGGACTAGCGGATTCCTACGAGCAGTACTTC. It translates to CASRAWGGLADSYEQYF.

The rearrangement links TRBV7-3 to TRBJ1-1, with TRBD1 as a possible D gene (5 bases). Germline lookup yields CDR1 SGHTA and CDR2 FQGTGA. The CDR3 covers 15 residues. Between the trimmed V and J ends, which lost 1 base and 5 bases, there was a span of 14 bases. The CDR3 DNA reads TGTGCCAGCAGCTTAAGCCCGGGGGGGGTAACTGAAGCTTTCTTT. Protein: CASSLSPGGVTEAFF.

This clone was counted once. The chain combines TRBV4-1 with TRBJ2-7, with TRBD2 matching 7 bases. Trimming cost V 0 bases and J 1 base; bases outside gene matches: 9. The CDR3 covers 17 residues. Germline V lookup: CDR1 MGHRA, CDR2 YSYEKL. The CDR3 DNA is TGCGCCAGCAGCCAAGATGGGGGGGGTTCCAGGTCCTACGAGCAGTACTTC. It is translated as CASSQDGGGSRSYEQYF.